The rows below give T cell receptor beta chains drawn from one sample of a study of B cell selection in AIRE deficiency. Clones were sequenced by immunoSEQ multiplex PCR, and TCRdb holds only the in-frame ones, with some missing. There are roughly 22,000 clones in the sample; approximately 94% occur only once, and around 2% lies in the top ten. The sequenced material came from Tregs sorted from PBMCs. The receptor set was obtained from a human donor with AIRE deficiency. CDR3s include the opening cysteine and the closing phenylalanine or tryptophan. The D gene is left open where the match is weak. Not all rows give a size; the values are once, few, many and, for expanded clones, a class.

.	TRBV28	.	TRBJ2-6	TGTGCCAGCTCCCGCGGAGGCTTTGGGGCCAACGTCCTGACTTTC	CASSRGGFGANVLTF
.	TRBV5-1	TRBD2	TRBJ2-7	TGCGCCAGCAGGCCAGTCTCGACAGGGACTAGCGGGCGACCCTACGAGCAGTACTTC	CASRPVSTGTSGRPYEQYF
.	TRBV4-1	TRBD1	TRBJ2-7	TGCGCCAGCAGTCCCGAGGGGGCCTCCTACGAGCAGTACTTC	CASSPEGASYEQYF
.	TRBV7-6	TRBD2	TRBJ2-3	TGTGCCAGCAGCTTATTTTTCGGGAGGCCAGATACGCAGTATTTT	CASSLFFGRPDTQYF
once	TRBV5-8	.	TRBJ2-5	TGTGCCAGCAGCCCGACACTTACAGAGACCCAGTACTTC	CASSPTLTETQYF
.	TRBV11-2	.	TRBJ1-2	TGTGCCAGCAGCTTGAATCAGGGAGGGGCGGGAACCTTC	CASSLNQGGAGTF
.	TRBV28	.	TRBJ1-2	TGTGCCAGCGAGAGCGGGGGGCGGTGGGATGGCTACACCTTC	CASESGGRWDGYTF
.	TRBV18	TRBD2	TRBJ2-1	TGTGCCAGCTCATCCATTTCGGGGGGAGAGCAGTTCTTC	CASSSISGGEQFF
.	TRBV4-2	.	TRBJ2-6	TGTGCCAGCAGCCAACCCTCCCTAGGGGCTGGGGCCAACGTCCTGACTTTC	CASSQPSLGAGANVLTF
.	TRBV5-1	.	TRBJ1-1	TGCGCCAGCAGCTTGCATGTCGGGTTGGGCACTGAAGCTTTCTTT	CASSLHVGLGTEAFF
.	TRBV5-4	.	TRBJ2-3	TGTGCCAGCAGCTTGGCAGATACGCAGTATTTT	CASSLADTQYF
.	TRBV14	.	TRBJ2-1	TGTGCCAGCAGCCAGACGGTAGAGCAGTTCTTC	CASSQTVEQFF
.	TRBV12-2	.	TRBJ2-3	TGTGCAAGTCGCTTAGCCTGGGAGCGCGGGAGGGCGAGTGATAGCACAGATACGCAGTATTTT	CASRLAWERGRASDSTDTQYF
.	TRBV6-1	.	TRBJ1-3	TGTGCCAGCGGGGCAGGGGTGATCTCTGGAAACACCATATATTTT	CASGAGVISGNTIYF
once	TRBV30	.	TRBJ1-6	TGTGCCTGGAGTGTAGGGGTTCGGTCACCCCTCCACTTT	CAWSVGVRSPLHF
.	TRBV6-5	TRBD2	TRBJ2-7	TGTGCCAGCGCAGAGCGGACTAGCGGGTCCTACGAGCAGTACTTC	CASAERTSGSYEQYF
.	TRBV9	.	TRBJ2-1	TGTGCCAGCAGCGTAGGTATCGCATCCTACAATGAGCAGTTCTTC	CASSVGIASYNEQFF
.	TRBV30	.	TRBJ1-1	TGTGCCTGGAGTGTAATTAACAGAGCTGACACTGAAGCTTTCTTT	CAWSVINRADTEAFF
.	TRBV20-1	.	TRBJ2-5	TGCAGTGCTTATCGCCGGGAGACCCAGTACTTC	CSAYRRETQYF
.	TRBV5-8	.	TRBJ2-1	TGTGCCAGCAGCGTAGGGGTGAGCGGCTACAATGAGCAGTTCTTC	CASSVGVSGYNEQFF
.	TRBV6-1	.	TRBJ2-5	TGTGCCAGCAGTGAAGATCGGCTCAAAGAGACCCAGTACTTC	CASSEDRLKETQYF
.	TRBV7-9	.	TRBJ2-1	TGTGCCAGCTCCGGGGGCCGCTCCTACAATGAGCAGTTCTTC	CASSGGRSYNEQFF
once	TRBV27	.	TRBJ2-3	TGTGCCAGCAGTTTAAAGGTTCCGGACTCGCGCACAGATACGCAGTATTTT	CASSLKVPDSRTDTQYF
once	TRBV27	.	TRBJ2-7	TGTGCCAGCAGTTTATCGGGCCAGAGCTCCTACGAGCAGTACTTC	CASSLSGQSSYEQYF
.	TRBV29-1	.	TRBJ1-1	TGCAGCGTTGATGTCGGTGGGGCTGAAGCTTTCTTT	CSVDVGGAEAFF
.	TRBV28	.	TRBJ2-7	TGTGCCAGCAGTTTCAAGGGGGGCTCCTACGAGCAGTACTTC	CASSFKGGSYEQYF
.	TRBV18	.	TRBJ2-5	TGTGCCAGCTCATACAGGGGGGGATTCCAAGAGACCCAGTACTTC	CASSYRGGFQETQYF
.	TRBV11-2	.	TRBJ2-3	TGTGCCAGCAGCACCCGGGGCCGCACAGATACGCAGTATTTT	CASSTRGRTDTQYF
few	TRBV9	TRBD1	TRBJ1-5	TGTGCCAGCAGCGAGTACAGGGGAGGCGGAAATCAGCCCCAGCATTTT	CASSEYRGGGNQPQHF
.	TRBV28	TRBD2	TRBJ2-5	TGTGCCAGCAGACCCGGGACTAGCGGGAGAGAGACCCAGTACTTC	CASRPGTSGRETQYF
once	TRBV7-2	TRBD1	TRBJ2-3	TGTGCCAGCAGCTTCCGGGACAGGGTGGCCACAGATACGCAGTATTTT	CASSFRDRVATDTQYF
once	TRBV28	.	TRBJ1-5	TGTGCCAGCAGTTTGACGGAGAAATATCAGCCCCAGCATTTT	CASSLTEKYQPQHF
.	TRBV6-5	.	TRBJ2-7	TGTGCCAGCAGTTACTCCAGGGACTCTTATTCCTACGAGCAGTACTTC	CASSYSRDSYSYEQYF
.	TRBV11-3	.	TRBJ2-5	TGTGCCAGCAGCTTTGGCCGGGGGCGCGGCCGGGGAGATCAAGAGACCCAGTACTTC	CASSFGRGRGRGDQETQYF
.	TRBV5-4	.	TRBJ2-1	TGTGCCAGCAGCGTCCGAGGGGGCTCCTACAATGAGCAGTTCTTC	CASSVRGGSYNEQFF
.	TRBV6-4	TRBD2	TRBJ2-3	TGTGCCAGCAGTGGCGGGGGTATCACAGATACGCAGTATTTT	CASSGGGITDTQYF
.	TRBV28	TRBD1	TRBJ1-2	TGTGCCAGCAGTAAAAAGACAGGGGCTGGTGGCTACACCTTC	CASSKKTGAGGYTF
.	TRBV11-3	.	TRBJ2-5	TGTGCCAGCAGCTTGGAGGCGGGGACCCAGTACTTC	CASSLEAGTQYF
once	TRBV19	.	TRBJ2-1	TGTGCCAGTAGCCCAACCCACTCACAGCTAAGTGTAGCCGAGCAGTTCTTC	CASSPTHSQLSVAEQFF
.	TRBV28	.	TRBJ1-2	TGTGCCAGCAGCCCCGGACTGAGCTATGGCTACACCTTC	CASSPGLSYGYTF
once	TRBV29-1	.	TRBJ2-1	TGCAGCGTTGACCAGGACTACTCCTACAATGAGCAGTTCTTC	CSVDQDYSYNEQFF
.	TRBV9	TRBD2	TRBJ2-1	TGTGCCAGCACCCCCCGACTAGCGGACCCGAGCTCCTACAATGAGCAGTTCTTC	CASTPRLADPSSYNEQFF
.	TRBV9	TRBD1	TRBJ1-2	TGTGCCAGCAGCCGGGACAGGGGAATGGGTGGCTACACCTTC	CASSRDRGMGGYTF
.	TRBV10-3	.	TRBJ2-7	TGTGCCACCAAAAGCAGGGGAGTAGACGAGCAGTACTTC	CATKSRGVDEQYF
.	TRBV30	TRBD2	TRBJ2-7	TGTGCCTGGAGAGGCGAGCGGGAGGGAATAAACTCCTACGAGCAGTACTTC	CAWRGEREGINSYEQYF
once	TRBV4-2	TRBD1	TRBJ1-1	TGTGCCAGCAGCCCCCGGGACAGGGGGTTCTATGAAGCTTTCTTT	CASSPRDRGFYEAFF
once	TRBV6-1	TRBD2	TRBJ2-3	TGTGCCAGCAGTCGGACTAGCGGGACCACAGATACGCAGTATTTT	CASSRTSGTTDTQYF
.	TRBV4-2	.	TRBJ2-3	TGTGCCAGCAGCCAAGTTTTCGGGGCCGCAGATACGCAGTATTTT	CASSQVFGAADTQYF
few	TRBV2	.	TRBJ1-1	TGTGCCAGCAGCTGGGGGGGTGTTCGGGCCACTGAAGCTTTCTTT	CASSWGGVRATEAFF
.	TRBV30	.	TRBJ1-3	TGTGCCTGGAGTGCAGACTCTGGAAACACCATATATTTT	CAWSADSGNTIYF
.	TRBV6-5	.	TRBJ1-4	TGTGCCAGCAGGAATCGTGAAAAACTGTTTTTT	CASRNREKLFF
.	TRBV5-8	.	TRBJ2-5	TGTGCCAGCAGCCGATGGGGAGTGGCGGAGGTACAAGAGACCCAGTACTTC	CASSRWGVAEVQETQYF
.	TRBV10-3	.	TRBJ1-1	TGTGCCATTAAATCCGGGACGGCGAACACTGAAGCTTTCTTT	CAIKSGTANTEAFF
.	TRBV28	.	TRBJ1-1	TGTGCCAGCAGTTCAGAGGGGGGGGGCATCCGTAACACTGAAGCTTTCTTT	CASSSEGGGIRNTEAFF
.	TRBV18	.	TRBJ1-1	TGTGCCAGCTCACTACAAGGGAACACTGAAGCTTTCTTT	CASSLQGNTEAFF